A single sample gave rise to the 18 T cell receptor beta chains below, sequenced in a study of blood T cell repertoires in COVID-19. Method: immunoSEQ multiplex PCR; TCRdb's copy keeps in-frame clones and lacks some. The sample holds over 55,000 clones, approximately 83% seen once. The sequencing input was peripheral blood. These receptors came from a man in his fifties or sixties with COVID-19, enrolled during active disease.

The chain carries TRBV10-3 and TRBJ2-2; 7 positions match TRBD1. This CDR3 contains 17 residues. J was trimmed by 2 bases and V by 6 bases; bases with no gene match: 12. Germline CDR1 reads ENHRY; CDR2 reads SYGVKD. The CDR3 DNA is TGTGCCATCAGGGGGACAGCTGAGCCATTTAACACCGGGGAGCTGTTTTTT. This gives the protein CAIRGTAEPFNTGELFF.

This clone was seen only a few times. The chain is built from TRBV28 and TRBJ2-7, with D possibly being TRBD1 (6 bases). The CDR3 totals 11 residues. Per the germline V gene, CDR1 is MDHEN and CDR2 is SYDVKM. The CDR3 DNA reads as TGTACAACAGGGATTTACTACGAGCAGTACTTC. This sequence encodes CTTGIYYEQYF.

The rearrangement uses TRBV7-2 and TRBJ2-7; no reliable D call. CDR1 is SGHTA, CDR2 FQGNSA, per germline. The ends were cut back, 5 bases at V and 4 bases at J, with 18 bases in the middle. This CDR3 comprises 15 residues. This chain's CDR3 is CASSTQPRWPYEQYF. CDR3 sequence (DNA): TGTGCCAGCAGCACGCAACCCCGTTGGCCTTACGAGCAGTACTTC. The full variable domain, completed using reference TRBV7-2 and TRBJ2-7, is GAGVSQSPSNKVTEKGKDVELRCDPISGHTALYWYRQSLGQGLEFLIYFQGNSAPDKSGLPSDRFSAERTGGSVSTLTIQRTQQEDSAVYLCASSTQPRWPYEQYFGPGTRLTVT.

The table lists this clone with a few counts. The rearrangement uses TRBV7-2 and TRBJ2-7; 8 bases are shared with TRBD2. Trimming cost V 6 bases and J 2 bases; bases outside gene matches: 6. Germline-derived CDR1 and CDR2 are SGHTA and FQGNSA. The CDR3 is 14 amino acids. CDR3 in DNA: TGTGCCAGCAGTTCCGGGACTAGGGCCTACGAGCAGTACTTC. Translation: CASSSGTRAYEQYF.

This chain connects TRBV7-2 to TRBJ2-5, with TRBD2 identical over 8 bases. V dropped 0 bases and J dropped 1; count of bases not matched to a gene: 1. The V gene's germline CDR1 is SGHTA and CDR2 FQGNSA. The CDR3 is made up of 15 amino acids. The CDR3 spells CASSLAGTSQETQYF. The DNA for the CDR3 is TGTGCCAGCAGCTTAGCGGGGACTAGCCAAGAGACCCAGTACTTC.

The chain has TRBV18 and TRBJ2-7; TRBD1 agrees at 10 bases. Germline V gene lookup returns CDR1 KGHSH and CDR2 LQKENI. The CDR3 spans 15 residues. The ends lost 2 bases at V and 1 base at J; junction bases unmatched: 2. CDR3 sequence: CASSPLGQGSYEQYF. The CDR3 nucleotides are TGTGCCAGCTCACCATTGGGACAGGGGTCCTACGAGCAGTACTTC. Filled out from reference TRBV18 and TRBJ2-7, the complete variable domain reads NAGVMQNPRHLVRRRGQEARLRCSPMKGHSHVYWYRQLPEEGLKFMVYLQKENIIDESGMPKERFSAEFPKEGPSILRIQQVVRGDSAAYFCASSPLGQGSYEQYFGPGTRLTVT.

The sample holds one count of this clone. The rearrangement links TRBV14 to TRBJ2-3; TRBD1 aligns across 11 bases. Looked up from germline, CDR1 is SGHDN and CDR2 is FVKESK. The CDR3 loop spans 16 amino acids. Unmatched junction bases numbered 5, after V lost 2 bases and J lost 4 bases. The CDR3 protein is CASSQPGQGGPDTQYF. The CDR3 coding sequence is TGTGCCAGCAGCCAACCGGGACAGGGGGGCCCAGATACGCAGTATTTT.

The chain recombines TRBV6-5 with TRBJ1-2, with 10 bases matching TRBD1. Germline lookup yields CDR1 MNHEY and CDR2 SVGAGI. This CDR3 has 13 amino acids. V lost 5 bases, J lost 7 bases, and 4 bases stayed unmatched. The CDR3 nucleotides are TGTGCCAGCAGTCGGACAGGGGGGTTTGGCTACACCTTC. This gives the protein CASSRTGGFGYTF.

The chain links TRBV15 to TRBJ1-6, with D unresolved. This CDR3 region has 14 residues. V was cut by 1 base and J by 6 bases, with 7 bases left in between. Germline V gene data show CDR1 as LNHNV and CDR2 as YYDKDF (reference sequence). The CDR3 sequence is CATSRAAVNSPLHF. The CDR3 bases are TGTGCCACCAGCAGAGCGGCGGTTAATTCACCCCTCCACTTT.

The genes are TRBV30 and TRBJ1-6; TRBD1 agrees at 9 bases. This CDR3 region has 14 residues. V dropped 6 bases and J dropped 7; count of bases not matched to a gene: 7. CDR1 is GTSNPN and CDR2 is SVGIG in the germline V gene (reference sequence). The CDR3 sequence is CACSGTGRNSPLHF. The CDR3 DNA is TGTGCCTGCTCCGGGACAGGGCGAAATTCACCCCTCCACTTT.

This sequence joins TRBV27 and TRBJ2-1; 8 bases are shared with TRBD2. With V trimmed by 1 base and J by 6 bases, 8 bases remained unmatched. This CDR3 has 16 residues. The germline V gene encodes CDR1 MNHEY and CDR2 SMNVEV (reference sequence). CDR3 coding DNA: TGTGCCAGCAGTTTATTTATCGGGAGGGCCGGCAATGAGCAGTTCTTC. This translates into CASSLFIGRAGNEQFF.

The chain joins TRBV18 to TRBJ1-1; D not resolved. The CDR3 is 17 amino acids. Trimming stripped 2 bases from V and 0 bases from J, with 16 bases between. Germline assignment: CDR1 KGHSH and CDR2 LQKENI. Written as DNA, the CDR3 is TGTGCCAGCTCACCATCAGTTCTCACGGGATTGAACACTGAAGCTTTCTTT. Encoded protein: CASSPSVLTGLNTEAFF. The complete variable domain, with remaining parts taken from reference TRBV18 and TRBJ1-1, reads NAGVMQNPRHLVRRRGQEARLRCSPMKGHSHVYWYRQLPEEGLKFMVYLQKENIIDESGMPKERFSAEFPKEGPSILRIQQVVRGDSAAYFCASSPSVLTGLNTEAFFGQGTRLTVV.

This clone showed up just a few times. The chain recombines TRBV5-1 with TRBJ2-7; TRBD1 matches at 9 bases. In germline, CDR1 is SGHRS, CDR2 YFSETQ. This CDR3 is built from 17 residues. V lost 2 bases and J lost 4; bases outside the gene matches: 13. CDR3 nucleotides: TGCGCCAGCAGCTTACGCTCCTGGACAGGGGAGTGGTACGAGCAGTACTTC. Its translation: CASSLRSWTGEWYEQYF.

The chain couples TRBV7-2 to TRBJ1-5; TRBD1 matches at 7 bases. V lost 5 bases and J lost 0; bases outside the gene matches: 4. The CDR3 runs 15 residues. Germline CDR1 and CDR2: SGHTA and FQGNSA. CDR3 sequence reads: CASSATGLSNQPQHF. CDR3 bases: TGTGCCAGCAGCGCGACAGGGCTTAGCAATCAGCCCCAGCATTTT.

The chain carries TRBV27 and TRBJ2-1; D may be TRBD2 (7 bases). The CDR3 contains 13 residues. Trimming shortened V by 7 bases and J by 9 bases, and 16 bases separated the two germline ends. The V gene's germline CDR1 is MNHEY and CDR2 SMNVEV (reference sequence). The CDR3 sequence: CASNHPGEGEQFF. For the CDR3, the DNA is TGTGCCAGCAACCATCCAGGGGAGGGTGAGCAGTTCTTC.

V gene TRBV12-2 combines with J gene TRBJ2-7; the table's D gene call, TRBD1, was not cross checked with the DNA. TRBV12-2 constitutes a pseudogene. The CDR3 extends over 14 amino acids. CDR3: CASRLVPGHYEQYF. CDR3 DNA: TGTGCAAGTCGCTTAGTTCCTGGGCACTACGAGCAGTACTTC.

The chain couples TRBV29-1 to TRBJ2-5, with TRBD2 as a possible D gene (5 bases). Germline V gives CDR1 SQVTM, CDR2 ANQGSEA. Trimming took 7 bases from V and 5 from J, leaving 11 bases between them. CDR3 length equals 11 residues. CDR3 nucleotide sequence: TGCAGCGGAGGGCCGGGGGAGACCCAGTACTTC. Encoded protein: CSGGPGETQYF. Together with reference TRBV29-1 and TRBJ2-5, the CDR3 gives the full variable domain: SAVISQKPSRDICQRGTSLTIQCQVDSQVTMMFWYRQQPGQSLTLIATANQGSEATYESGFVIDKFPISRPNLTFSTLTVSNMSPEDSSIYLCSGGPGETQYFGPGTRLLVL.

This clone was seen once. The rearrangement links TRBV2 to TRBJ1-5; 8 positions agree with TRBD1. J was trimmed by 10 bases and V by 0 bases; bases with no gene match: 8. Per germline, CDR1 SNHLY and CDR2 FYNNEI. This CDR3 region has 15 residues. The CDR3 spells CASSEAGRGLAPQHF. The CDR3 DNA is TGTGCCAGCAGTGAAGCGGGCAGGGGGCTCGCACCCCAGCATTTT.